This T cell receptor (beta chain) originates from a study of OX40 agonist ivuxolimab in advanced cancers. Produced via immunoSEQ multiplex PCR; TCRdb's table is partial and in-frame only. Of about 67,000 clones in the sample, roughly 92% were seen once. The CDR3 is made up of 14 amino acids. Deletions cut 4 bases from V and 3 bases from J, with 10 bases between. The V gene's germline CDR1 is LNHDA and CDR2 SQIVND (reference sequence). The specimen was CD4+ or CD8+ T cells sorted from blood, collected in a trial of the OX40 agonist ivuxolimab. The chain carries TRBV19 and TRBJ2-1, with a possible D match to TRBD1 (5 bases). The sequence came from an adult with an advanced solid tumor such as melanoma, head and neck, liver or kidney cancer. The CDR3: CASSRAGIYNEQFF. CDR3 nucleotides: TGTGCCAGTAGTAGGGCAGGGATCTACAATGAGCAGTTCTTC.